The rows below give T cell receptor beta chains drawn from one sample of a study of blood T cell repertoires in COVID-19. Clones were sequenced by immunoSEQ multiplex PCR, and TCRdb holds only the in-frame ones, with some missing. The data show some 200,000 clones, roughly 87% seen once. Sequences were obtained from PBMCs or T cells enriched from blood (not recorded which). The receptors here all came from a man younger than 30 with acute COVID-19. Each CDR3 is given with its conserved first and last residue. Fields, in order: V gene, J gene, clone size, D gene, CDR3 DNA, CDR3 protein. The D gene is left open where the match is weak. Clone size, where shown, is once, few, many, or a class for clones that have expanded.

v_gene: TRBV4-1; j_gene: TRBJ2-1; abundance: NA; d_gene: TRBD1; CDR3nt: TGCGCCAGCAGCCAATCCCCAGGGGGCATGGATGAGCAGTTCTTC; CDR3aa: CASSQSPGGMDEQFF
v_gene: TRBV19; j_gene: TRBJ1-1; abundance: once; d_gene: TRBD1; CDR3nt: TGTGCCAGTAGTATTTGGGACAGATCGAACACTGAAGCTTTCTTT; CDR3aa: CASSIWDRSNTEAFF
v_gene: TRBV4-3; j_gene: TRBJ2-5; abundance: NA; d_gene: TRBD1; CDR3nt: TGCGCCAGCAGCCAGGACAGGGTGAGGGAGACCCAGTACTTC; CDR3aa: CASSQDRVRETQYF
v_gene: TRBV5-5; j_gene: TRBJ1-2; abundance: NA; d_gene: NA; CDR3nt: TGTGCCAGCAGCTTTGGGGGGATAGACAGAGACTATGGCTACACCTTC; CDR3aa: CASSFGGIDRDYGYTF
v_gene: TRBV5-4; j_gene: TRBJ1-2; abundance: NA; d_gene: NA; CDR3nt: TGTGCCAGCAGCTCAATTCAGGACAGCAACTATGGCTACACCTTC; CDR3aa: CASSSIQDSNYGYTF
v_gene: TRBV6-5; j_gene: TRBJ2-1; abundance: NA; d_gene: NA; CDR3nt: TGTGCCAGCAGTAATTACTACAATGAGCAGTTCTTC; CDR3aa: CASSNYYNEQFF
v_gene: TRBV28; j_gene: TRBJ2-7; abundance: NA; d_gene: TRBD2; CDR3nt: TGTGCCAGCAGTCCCCCCCTAGCGGGCTCCTACGAGCAGTACTTC; CDR3aa: CASSPPLAGSYEQYF
v_gene: TRBV30; j_gene: TRBJ1-2; abundance: few; d_gene: NA; CDR3nt: TGTGCCAGTACAAGAAACTATGGCTACACCTTC; CDR3aa: CASTRNYGYTF
v_gene: TRBV30; j_gene: TRBJ1-5; abundance: once; d_gene: TRBD1; CDR3nt: TGTGCCTGGAGTCCCTTACAGGGGGCTTTCTGGAGCAATCAGCCCCAGCATTTT; CDR3aa: CAWSPLQGAFWSNQPQHF
v_gene: TRBV4-1; j_gene: TRBJ2-1; abundance: NA; d_gene: TRBD1; CDR3nt: TGCGCCAGCAGCCATCCCGGGACAGGGCCGAAGGCCAATGAGCAGTTCTTC; CDR3aa: CASSHPGTGPKANEQFF
v_gene: TRBV11-2; j_gene: TRBJ2-1; abundance: NA; d_gene: TRBD1; CDR3nt: TGTGCCAGCAGTTTTTTCCGGGACAGGGGGATGGATGAGCAGTTCTTC; CDR3aa: CASSFFRDRGMDEQFF
v_gene: TRBV2; j_gene: TRBJ2-5; abundance: NA; d_gene: TRBD2; CDR3nt: TGTGCCAGCTCAGCGGGGCCCCAAGAGACCCAGTACTTC; CDR3aa: CASSAGPQETQYF
v_gene: TRBV27; j_gene: TRBJ1-5; abundance: NA; d_gene: TRBD1; CDR3nt: TGTGCCAGCAAGCGAAGGGGGCACGGGGGCAATCAGCCCCAGCATTTT; CDR3aa: CASKRRGHGGNQPQHF
v_gene: TRBV4-2; j_gene: TRBJ2-7; abundance: NA; d_gene: TRBD1; CDR3nt: TGTGCCAGCAGCCAAGCTGAGGGACAGGGCATCTACGAGCAGTACTTC; CDR3aa: CASSQAEGQGIYEQYF
v_gene: TRBV24-1; j_gene: TRBJ1-5; abundance: NA; d_gene: NA; CDR3nt: TGTGCCACCGCCAGATCTGGTGGCAATCAGCCCCAGCATTTT; CDR3aa: CATARSGGNQPQHF
v_gene: TRBV19; j_gene: TRBJ2-3; abundance: NA; d_gene: TRBD2; CDR3nt: TGTGCCAGTAGTCGTGGGATAGCGGGAGATACGCAGTATTTT; CDR3aa: CASSRGIAGDTQYF
v_gene: TRBV28; j_gene: TRBJ2-2; abundance: NA; d_gene: NA; CDR3nt: TGTGCCAGCAGTCCAACTCAGGGGAGTATAGACGGGGAGCTGTTTTTT; CDR3aa: CASSPTQGSIDGELFF
v_gene: TRBV6-2/TRBV6-3; j_gene: TRBJ1-1; abundance: NA; d_gene: NA; CDR3nt: TGTGCCAGCAGTCAGACAAGGACTGAAGCTTTCTTT; CDR3aa: CASSQTRTEAFF
v_gene: TRBV27; j_gene: TRBJ2-1; abundance: NA; d_gene: NA; CDR3nt: TGTGCCAGCAGATCTCTAGTCAGGAGGAACTACAATGAGCAGTTCTTC; CDR3aa: CASRSLVRRNYNEQFF
v_gene: TRBV7-2; j_gene: TRBJ2-1; abundance: NA; d_gene: TRBD1; CDR3nt: TGTGCCAGCAGCAGCAGGACAGGGGGCGGAACCTACAATGAGCAGTTCTTC; CDR3aa: CASSSRTGGGTYNEQFF
v_gene: TRBV7-3; j_gene: TRBJ2-3; abundance: NA; d_gene: TRBD2; CDR3nt: TGTGCCAGCAGCTCCCTCGGGAGGGCTACAGATACGCAGTATTTT; CDR3aa: CASSSLGRATDTQYF
v_gene: TRBV24-1; j_gene: TRBJ2-3; abundance: NA; d_gene: TRBD1; CDR3nt: TGTGCCACCAGTGATTTGACCGGGACAGGGGCCCTCACAGATACGCAGTATTTT; CDR3aa: CATSDLTGTGALTDTQYF
v_gene: TRBV28; j_gene: TRBJ1-2; abundance: NA; d_gene: NA; CDR3nt: TGTGCCAGCACAGGGGACTATGGCTACACCTTC; CDR3aa: CASTGDYGYTF
v_gene: TRBV19; j_gene: TRBJ2-2; abundance: NA; d_gene: TRBD2; CDR3nt: TGTGCCAGTAGTATAATGGCGGGAGTAGCCGGGGAGCTGTTTTTT; CDR3aa: CASSIMAGVAGELFF
v_gene: TRBV12-3/TRBV12-4; j_gene: TRBJ2-7; abundance: few; d_gene: NA; CDR3nt: TGTGCCAGCAGTCGAAACAGGTGGGACGAGCAGTACTTC; CDR3aa: CASSRNRWDEQYF
v_gene: TRBV9; j_gene: TRBJ2-2; abundance: NA; d_gene: NA; CDR3nt: TGTGCCAGCAGCGTAGGTCCCCAGGTTGCTACAACCGGGGAGCTGTTTTTT; CDR3aa: CASSVGPQVATTGELFF
v_gene: TRBV11-1; j_gene: TRBJ1-3; abundance: NA; d_gene: TRBD1; CDR3nt: TGTGCCAGCAGCCAAACCGGGACAGCCAGAAACACCATATATTTT; CDR3aa: CASSQTGTARNTIYF
v_gene: TRBV4-3; j_gene: TRBJ2-7; abundance: NA; d_gene: TRBD2; CDR3nt: TGCGCCAGCAGTTCCGGACTAGCGGCCTACGAGCAGTACTTC; CDR3aa: CASSSGLAAYEQYF